This is a list of T cell receptor beta chains from one sample in a study of radiotherapy plus CTLA-4 blockade in lung cancer. Some clones are missing from TCRdb's copy, which holds only in-frame ones; the method was immunoSEQ multiplex PCR. This sample yields roughly 46,000 clones, of which roughly 76% are seen a single time; roughly 7.6% belongs to the top ten. The sample consisted of peripheral blood, taken from a patient treated with radiotherapy plus ipilimumab. These TCRs come from a human donor with non-small cell lung cancer who had stable disease on radiotherapy plus ipilimumab. Both conserved end residues are part of each CDR3. A D gene is named only where the DNA matches it firmly. Clone size, where shown, is once, few, many, or a class for clones that have expanded.

size	D	V	J	DNA	CDR3
NA	NA	TRBV2	TRBJ2-5	TGTGCCAGCAGTGTTAGCGGAGCCCAAGAGACCCAGTACTTC	CASSVSGAQETQYF
NA	NA	TRBV10-3	TRBJ1-1	TGTGCCATCAGTATTGGGGAGGGGTGGAACACTGAAGCTTTCTTT	CAISIGEGWNTEAFF
NA	NA	TRBV7-2	TRBJ1-3	TGTGCCAGCAGCTTAGCAGGTCGTTACTCTGGAAACACCATATATTTT	CASSLAGRYSGNTIYF
NA	NA	TRBV18	TRBJ2-7	TGTGCCAGCTCTCCCCGGCCGAAGGCTTCCTACGAGCAGTACTTC	CASSPRPKASYEQYF
NA	NA	TRBV21-1	TRBJ2-5	TGTGCCAGCAGCAAAGGGCCGCAGACTAGCGGGGTCCAAGAGACCCAGTACTTC	CASSKGPQTSGVQETQYF
NA	TRBD1	TRBV18	TRBJ1-1	TGTGCCAGCTCACCCGGGACAGTGAACACTGAAGCTTTCTTT	CASSPGTVNTEAFF
NA	TRBD1	TRBV2	TRBJ2-6	TGTGCCAGCAGTTGGGACAGGGTAAACTCTGGGGCCAACGTCCTGACTTTC	CASSWDRVNSGANVLTF
NA	NA	TRBV6-1	TRBJ1-5	TGTGCCAGCAGTGTTGGGGCCCTACAGGGTCAGCCCCAGCATTTT	CASSVGALQGQPQHF
once	NA	TRBV7-6	TRBJ2-2	TGTGCCAGCAGTTATTCCTCTTCCTTGCTGAACACCGGGGAGCTGTTTTTT	CASSYSSSLLNTGELFF
NA	NA	TRBV11-3	TRBJ2-2	TGTGCCAGCAGCTCCTCAGGGCAGATCAACACCGGGGAGCTGTTTTTT	CASSSSGQINTGELFF
NA	TRBD2	TRBV5-4	TRBJ2-1	TGTGCCAGCAGCTCACCGGGACTAGCGGGGGGCCGCTCCTACAATGAGCAGTTCTTC	CASSSPGLAGGRSYNEQFF
NA	NA	TRBV19	TRBJ1-5	TGTGCCAGTAGCAAAAAGGGTACTTATAGCAATCAGCCCCAGCATTTT	CASSKKGTYSNQPQHF
medium-sized	NA	TRBV6-5	TRBJ1-2	TGTGCCAGCAGTAAGGACAAGTCCTATGGCTACACCTTC	CASSKDKSYGYTF
few	NA	TRBV6-6	TRBJ1-1	TGTGCCAGCAGTTACTCGGACACTGAAGCTTTCTTT	CASSYSDTEAFF
NA	NA	TRBV6-6	TRBJ1-2	TGTGCCAGCAGTTCGCCCCCGGACTTCTATGGCTACACCTTC	CASSSPPDFYGYTF
NA	TRBD2	TRBV9	TRBJ2-1	TGTGCCAGCAGCGTCGGACTAGCGGGGGGATGGGGTGAGCAGTTCTTC	CASSVGLAGGWGEQFF
NA	NA	TRBV5-8	TRBJ1-3	TGTGCCAGCAGCTTGCGGTACAGGGTTGCTGGAAACACCATATATTTT	CASSLRYRVAGNTIYF
few	NA	TRBV21-1	TRBJ2-1	NA	CASSRVAGGNEQFF
NA	NA	TRBV5-3	TRBJ2-7	TGTGCCAGAAGAATAGGGCATGTCTACGAGCAGTACTTC	CARRIGHVYEQYF
NA	NA	TRBV5-1	TRBJ1-5	TGCGCCAGCAGCTTGTGGGGCCTCGAAAGTTCCAATCAGCCCCAGCATTTT	CASSLWGLESSNQPQHF
few	NA	TRBV25-1	TRBJ1-2	TGTGCCAGCAGTGAAGGGTCGAACAGGCCCTATGGCTACACCTTC	CASSEGSNRPYGYTF
once	TRBD1	TRBV7-3	TRBJ1-1	TGTGCCAGCGGCCGACAGGGCGGCACTGAAGCTTTCTTT	CASGRQGGTEAFF
NA	TRBD1	TRBV23-1	TRBJ1-5	TGCGCCAGCAATGCGGCTGACAGGGGCAATCAGCCCCAGCATTTT	CASNAADRGNQPQHF
NA	NA	TRBV28	TRBJ1-4	TGTGCCAGCAGTCCCCCGGACATTAATGAAAAACTGTTTTTT	CASSPPDINEKLFF
NA	TRBD1	TRBV5-1	TRBJ2-1	TGCGCCAGCAGATTTGGACAGGGCGCTCAACTAGAGCAGTTCTTC	CASRFGQGAQLEQFF
NA	NA	TRBV5-4	TRBJ1-3	TGTGCCAGCAGTCTGGCAGGGGCGCGAGGAAACACCATATATTTT	CASSLAGARGNTIYF